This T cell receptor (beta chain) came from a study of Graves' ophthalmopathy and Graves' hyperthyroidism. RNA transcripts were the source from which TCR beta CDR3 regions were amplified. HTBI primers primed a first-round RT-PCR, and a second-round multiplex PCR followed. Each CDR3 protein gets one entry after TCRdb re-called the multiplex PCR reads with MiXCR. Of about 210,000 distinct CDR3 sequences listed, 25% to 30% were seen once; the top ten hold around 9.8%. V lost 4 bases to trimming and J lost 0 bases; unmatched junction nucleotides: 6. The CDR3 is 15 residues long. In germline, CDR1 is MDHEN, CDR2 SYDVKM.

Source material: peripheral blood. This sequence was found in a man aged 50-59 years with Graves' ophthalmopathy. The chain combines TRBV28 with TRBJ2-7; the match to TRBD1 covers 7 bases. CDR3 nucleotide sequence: TGTGCCAGCAGTTACAGGGGCCCAAGCTCCTACGAGCAGTACTTC. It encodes CASSYRGPSSYEQYF.